This T cell receptor beta chain stems from a study of blood T cell repertoires in COVID-19. The assay was immunoSEQ multiplex PCR, and TCRdb's table has in-frame clones only and misses some. The profile shows fewer than 200,000 clones, roughly 80% of them singletons. CDR3 length: 18 residues. The junction had 10 bases not matched to a gene; V was cut back by 4 bases and J by 5 bases. CDR1 SGHTA and CDR2 FQGNSA come from the germline V gene. The receptor was derived from a woman in her seventies with COVID-19, enrolled during active disease. Sequencing used peripheral blood. V is TRBV7-2 and J is TRBJ2-2, with 13 bases that match TRBD2. CDR3 coding DNA: TGTGCCAGCAGCTCACCCCGACTAGCGGGGGGATTTACCGGGGAGCTGTTTTTT. It is translated as CASSSPRLAGGFTGELFF.